This T cell receptor beta chain derives from a study of T cell clonotyping in hematopoietic cell transplantation. Regarding the study as a whole: After transplant, recipient diversity fell while pathologically expanded clonotypes grew through day 180. Broader posttransplant TCR repertoire diversity was predicted by graft donor and pretransplant recipient Inverse Simpson Index values.

On this clone: Antigen unknown.

The ends were cut back, 11 bases at V and 0 bases at J, with 10 bases in the middle. The CDR3 extends over 12 amino acids. Germline values: CDR1 MNHNS, CDR2 SASEGT. This table comes from immunoSEQ multiplex PCR, and its TCRdb copy is limited to in-frame clones, with some not included. Of about 14,000 clones in the sample, around 84% were seen once. The sequence derives from a male patient in his forties or fifties who had an allogeneic stem cell transplant from an unrelated donor, so T cells may come from the graft donor. Some clones in this sample may be carry-over from other donors' samples. The source was PBMCs, collected 100 days after allogeneic stem cell transplant. This chain joins TRBV6-1 and TRBJ1-1; D call uncertain. CDR3 amino acids: CAGQNMNTEAFF. For the CDR3, the DNA is TGTGCCGGCCAGAATATGAACACTGAAGCTTTCTTT.